This T cell receptor beta chain emerged from a study of T cells in Graves' hyperthyroidism and ophthalmopathy. Amplification of TCR beta CDR3 regions was performed using RNA transcripts as template. The primer set for the first-round RT-PCR of the TCR CDR3 was HTBI. Via MiXCR, TCRdb re-called the multiplex PCR reads, giving one row per CDR3 protein. The sample comprises some 620,000 distinct CDR3 sequences, about a sixth of which are singletons, and 3.5% to 4% rests with the top ten. This clonotype was picked up many times. Those patients with uncontrolled infection, other autoimmune disease, pregnancy or lactation were excluded. Thyroid ultrasound, orbital computed tomography, clinical symptoms, and serum thyroxine and TRAb underpinned diagnoses. Trimming shortened V by 6 bases and J by 5 bases, and 13 bases separated the two germline ends. Germline loops: CDR1 MNHEY, CDR2 SVGEGT. This CDR3 is 13 amino acids long.

The specimen was blood. This chain links TRBV6-2 or TRBV6-3 with TRBJ1-1; TRBD1 is a possible D gene (5 bases). This receptor was obtained from a woman aged 25 to 39 with Graves' hyperthyroidism. The CDR3 is CASRPGGATEAFF. The CDR3 DNA follows: TGTGCCAGCAGGCCAGGTGGGGCAACTGAAGCTTTCTTT.